This entry lists 30 T cell receptor beta chains sequenced from one sample in a study of T cells in Graves' hyperthyroidism and ophthalmopathy. What was amplified from RNA transcripts were TCR beta CDR3 regions. During a first-round RT-PCR of the TCR CDR3, the HTBI primer set was used. TCRdb re-derived calls from the multiplex PCR reads in MiXCR, one entry per CDR3 protein. In the table there are about 560,000 distinct CDR3 sequences, approximately 15% of which are singletons. Sample: blood. Receptors originate from a woman aged 18-29 years with Graves' hyperthyroidism.

In its sample, this clonotype was seen many times. V gene TRBV3-1 combines with J gene TRBJ1-1; unclear D gene. Germline V lookup: CDR1 LGHDT, CDR2 YNNKEL (reference sequence). The CDR3 length is 13 residues. V was clipped by 4 bases and J by 2 bases, with 8 bases between them. In DNA form, the CDR3 reads TGTGCCAGCAGCCGCGGATTTAACACTGAAGCTTTCTTT. Translated, it gives CASSRGFNTEAFF.

The chain is built from TRBV12-5 and TRBJ2-6, with 9 bases aligning to TRBD1. V trimming: 0 bases; J trimming: 4 bases; junction bases outside the gene matches: 7. The germline CDR1 and CDR2 sequences are LGHNT and FRNRAP. This CDR3 has 18 amino acids. DNA of the CDR3: TGTGCTAGTGGTTTGGTACAGGGACAGGGCTCGGGGGCCAACGTCCTGACTTTC. It specifies CASGLVQGQGSGANVLTF.

The chain joins TRBV9 to TRBJ2-1; 12 bases line up with TRBD2. The germline V gene encodes CDR1 SGDLS and CDR2 YYNGEE. After removal of 2 bases from V and 9 bases from J, the junction contained 9 bases not matched to a gene. This CDR3 region has 16 residues. The CDR3 DNA follows: TGTGCCAGCAGCGTGGGTCTAGCGGGGGGGTCTGCTGAGCAGTTCTTC. Protein product: CASSVGLAGGSAEQFF.

This clonotype appeared many times. The chain links TRBV11-3 to TRBJ1-3; D is undetermined. Germline V gene lookup returns CDR1 SGHNT and CDR2 YENEEA. CDR3 length: 14 residues. V lost 2 bases to trimming and J lost 4 bases, with 9 bases between them. The CDR3 DNA reads TGTGCCAGCAGCTTAAGCGGACGAGGAAACACCATATATTTT. Translation gives CASSLSGRGNTIYF.

This clonotype was recorded many times. The chain employs TRBV7-2 and TRBJ1-1; 9 nucleotides match TRBD1. The CDR3 consists of 14 residues. CDR1 SGHTA and CDR2 FQGNSA come from the germline V gene. V lost 5 bases to trimming and J lost 5 bases; unmatched junction nucleotides: 6. DNA of the CDR3: TGTGCCAGCAGCCGACAGGGGGGGGGGACTGAAGCTTTCTTT. It codes for CASSRQGGGTEAFF.

This clonotype came up many times. The rearrangement links TRBV20-1 to TRBJ2-1, with TRBD2 identical over 7 bases. The CDR3 length is 16 residues. From germline, CDR1 is DFQATT and CDR2 SNEGSKA (reference sequence). V gave up 3 bases and J gave up 1 base; unmatched junction bases: 9. The CDR3 loop is CSASVAAGVSYNEQFF. In DNA form, the CDR3 reads TGCAGTGCTAGCGTTGCGGCGGGAGTTTCCTACAATGAGCAGTTCTTC.

V and J are TRBV19 and TRBJ2-3, with 7 bases aligning to TRBD1. This CDR3 has 14 amino acids. CDR1 and CDR2 (germline): LNHDA, SQIVND (reference sequence). With 6 bases clipped from V and 2 bases from J, the junction kept 5 bases outside the gene matches. The chain's CDR3 is CASRTGQATDTQYF. In nucleotides, the CDR3 is TGTGCCAGTAGAACCGGACAGGCCACAGATACGCAGTATTTT.

This chain's CDR3 is CASRTGSHGYTF. CDR3 in DNA: TGTGCCAGCCGAACGGGGTCCCATGGCTACACCTTC. The chain is built from TRBV6-2 or TRBV6-3 and TRBJ1-2; D not resolved. This CDR3 has 12 amino acids. Trimming removed 8 bases from V and 6 bases from J, with 13 bases in between. Germline V lookup: CDR1 MNHEY, CDR2 SVGEGT.

The sample holds many counts of this clonotype. V is TRBV13 and J is TRBJ2-1; possibly TRBD1 or TRBD2 for D (6 bases each). The CDR3 runs 15 residues. CDR1 is PRHDT and CDR2 is FYEKMQ in the germline V gene (reference sequence). Trimming took 2 bases from V and 7 from J, leaving 15 bases between them. The CDR3 DNA sequence: TGTGCCAGCAGCTTATCTCGGCCGGGGGCAAATGAGCAGTTCTTC. It codes for CASSLSRPGANEQFF.

Here the CDR3 reads CAISDLGRGFSANEQFF. The CDR3 DNA sequence: TGTGCCATCAGTGACCTAGGAAGAGGGTTTTCGGCCAATGAGCAGTTCTTC. The chain uses TRBV10-3 and TRBJ2-1; possible D gene TRBD2, 5 bases. Germline V CDR1 and CDR2: ENHRY, SYGVKD. CDR3 length equals 17 residues. V shed 3 bases and J shed 6 bases, with 21 bases lying between them.

V usage is TRBV7-8 and J usage is TRBJ2-7; the D call may be TRBD1 or TRBD2 (5 bases each). The length of the CDR3 is 15 residues. The V gene lost 1 base and the J gene lost 2 bases, with 12 bases spanning the gap. CDR1 is SGHVS and CDR2 is FQNEAQ in the germline V gene. The CDR3 protein is CASSLVRDGTYEQYF. The CDR3 bases are TGTGCCAGCAGCTTAGTTAGGGACGGGACCTACGAGCAGTACTTC.

The table lists this clonotype with many counts. V and J are TRBV28 and TRBJ1-2, with 8 bases lining up with TRBD1. Germline CDR1 and CDR2: MDHEN and SYDVKM. Trimming took 5 bases from V and 8 from J; bases not matched to a gene: 10. The CDR3 runs to 14 residues. The CDR3 DNA follows: TGTGCCAGCAGTCTAAAGACAGGGGCTTACGGCTACACCTTC. Its protein is CASSLKTGAYGYTF.

This clonotype was counted only a few times. The rearrangement joins TRBV20-1 to TRBJ2-7, with TRBD2 matching over 9 bases. Trimming took 2 bases from V and 7 from J; bases not matched to a gene: 9. The germline CDR1 and CDR2 sequences are DFQATT and SNEGSKA (reference sequence). The CDR3 totals 14 residues. For the CDR3, the DNA is TGCAGTGCTAGACTGGCGGGAGGGCATAGTGAGCAGTACTTC. Translating gives CSARLAGGHSEQYF.

This clonotype showed up many times. This chain links TRBV24-1 with TRBJ2-3, with 8 nucleotides matching TRBD2. Per germline, CDR1 KGHDR and CDR2 SFDVKD. The CDR3 is made up of 16 amino acids. Trimming cost V 4 bases and J 2 bases; bases outside gene matches: 7. CDR3 in amino acids: CATSDPGLVNTDTQYF. The CDR3 DNA sequence: TGTGCCACCAGTGACCCGGGACTAGTCAACACAGATACGCAGTATTTT.

This clonotype was seen only a few times. V usage is TRBV5-4 and J usage is TRBJ1-1; 12 bases line up with TRBD1. With V trimmed by 4 bases and J by 3 bases, 7 bases remained unmatched. CDR1 and CDR2 from the germline V gene are SGHNT and YYREEE (reference sequence). The CDR3 has 16 amino acids. The CDR3 loop reads CASSRGTGGADTEAFF. The CDR3 nucleotides are TGTGCCAGCAGCAGAGGGACAGGGGGCGCGGACACTGAAGCTTTCTTT.

CDR3 DNA sequence: TGTGCCAGCAGTTTCGTCCACGGCCAAGAGACCCAGTACTTC. It encodes CASSFVHGQETQYF. The chain joins TRBV12-3 or TRBV12-4 to TRBJ2-5; D is undetermined. Trimming shortened V by 3 bases and J by 1 base, and 9 bases separated the two germline ends. CDR3 size: 14 residues.

V is TRBV2 and J is TRBJ1-2; no clear D. Germline assignment: CDR1 SNHLY and CDR2 FYNNEI. The CDR3 has 11 residues. Trimming pared 8 bases from V and 0 bases from J, leaving 4 bases between. The CDR3 here is CASGPNYGYTF. As DNA, the CDR3 is TGTGCCAGCGGACCTAACTATGGCTACACCTTC.

This clonotype was observed at least ten times. V usage is TRBV27 and J usage is TRBJ2-3, with TRBD2 identical over 11 bases. This CDR3 has 16 amino acids. The junction had 5 bases not matched to a gene; V was cut back by 6 bases and J by 0 bases. Looked up from germline, CDR1 is MNHEY and CDR2 is SMNVEV (reference sequence). The CDR3 sequence: CASSTTSGASTDTQYF. The CDR3 nucleotides read TGTGCCAGCAGCACGACTAGCGGGGCTAGCACAGATACGCAGTATTTT.

This chain's CDR3 is CSVYGTTFYNEQFF. CDR3 bases: TGCAGCGTTTATGGGACAACCTTCTACAATGAGCAGTTCTTC. The chain carries TRBV29-1 and TRBJ2-1, with D possibly matching TRBD1 (6 bases). In germline, CDR1 is SQVTM, CDR2 ANQGSEA. V dropped 5 bases and J dropped 3 bases, with 14 bases sitting between them. There are 14 residues in the CDR3.

The V gene is TRBV2, the J gene TRBJ2-3; 9 bases map to TRBD2. Trimming removed 5 bases from V and 3 bases from J; junction bases left unmatched: 6. From germline, CDR1 is SNHLY and CDR2 FYNNEI. The CDR3 runs 15 residues. The chain's CDR3 is CASSTTGLATDTQYF. For the CDR3, the DNA is TGTGCCAGCAGTACCACGGGACTAGCAACAGATACGCAGTATTTT.

This clonotype has ten or more counts. The CDR3 nucleotides read TGCAGCGTTGAGGGCAGCGGGGCAACTAATGAAAAACTGTTTTTT. Amino acids: CSVEGSGATNEKLFF. This rearrangement joins TRBV29-1 to TRBJ1-4; D gene ambiguous. The V gene's germline CDR1 is SQVTM and CDR2 ANQGSEA. CDR3 length equals 15 residues. Trimming removed 3 bases from V and 0 bases from J, with 11 bases in between.

This clonotype was recorded at least ten times. The V call is TRBV20-1, the J call TRBJ2-3; TRBD2 matches 7 bases. V lost 1 base to trimming and J lost 4 bases; unmatched junction nucleotides: 8. This CDR3 is built from 15 residues. Germline values: CDR1 DFQATT, CDR2 SNEGSKA (reference sequence). In nucleotides, the CDR3 is TGCAGTGCTAGAGTGCGGGAGTTTTTAGCAGATACGCAGTATTTT. It specifies CSARVREFLADTQYF.

This clonotype was seen a handful of times. The chain combines TRBV2 with TRBJ2-3; 10 bases match TRBD1. Germline V gives CDR1 SNHLY, CDR2 FYNNEI. This CDR3 is built from 17 residues. With V trimmed by 11 bases and J by 3 bases, 17 bases remained unmatched. This CDR3 reads CAVVVRDRGRVTDTQYF. CDR3 DNA sequence: TGTGCCGTAGTGGTCCGGGACAGGGGAAGGGTGACAGATACGCAGTATTTT. Drawing the rest from reference TRBV2 and TRBJ2-3, the complete variable domain is EPEVTQTPSHQVTQMGQEVILRCVPISNHLYFYWYRQILGQKVEFLVSFYNNEISEKSEIFDDQFSVERPDGSNFTLKIRSTKLEDSAMYFCAVVVRDRGRVTDTQYFGPGTRLTVL.

In this sample, this clonotype turned up many times. The chain joins TRBV18 to TRBJ2-1, with 12 positions matching TRBD1. Trimming removed 2 bases from V and 6 bases from J; junction bases left unmatched: 5. This CDR3 region has 16 residues. Germline CDR1 KGHSH, CDR2 LQKENI. The CDR3 DNA reads TGTGCCAGCTCACCAGCCGGGACAGGGGGCATCAATGAGCAGTTCTTC. It is translated as CASSPAGTGGINEQFF.

Of note for this clonotype: A much larger clone sits a single nucleotide away, making a read error possible. V is TRBV9 and J is TRBJ1-2; D possibly corresponds to TRBD1 (6 bases). Germline V CDR1 and CDR2: SGDLS, YYNGEE. V lost 0 bases to trimming and J lost 6 bases, with 24 bases between them. The CDR3 length is 18 residues. The CDR3 sequence: CASSVGLWGPVKGHGYTF. CDR3 in DNA: TGTGCCAGCAGCGTAGGGCTCTGGGGGCCGGTTAAGGGCCATGGCTACACCTTC.

This chain links TRBV28 with TRBJ2-7; perhaps D is TRBD1 or TRBD2 (6 bases each). The germline gives CDR1 MDHEN, CDR2 SYDVKM. This CDR3 region has 14 residues. The ends were cut back, 6 bases at V and 4 bases at J, with 16 bases in the middle. CDR3 protein: CASSQLGGGYEQYF. Written as DNA, the CDR3 is TGTGCCAGCAGCCAACTCGGAGGGGGATACGAGCAGTACTTC.

Only a few counts were recorded for this clonotype. V gene TRBV11-3 combines with J gene TRBJ1-5; 7 bases are shared with TRBD1. The CDR3 spans 13 residues. V shed 6 bases and J 2 bases; nucleotides not matched to a gene: 1. Germline V CDR1 and CDR2: SGHNT, YENEEA. CDR3 sequence (DNA): TGTGCCAGCAGTACAGGGGGCAATCAGCCCCAGCATTTT. Its protein is CASSTGGNQPQHF.

The rearrangement links TRBV27 to TRBJ1-5; no definite D call. The germline CDR1 and CDR2 sequences are MNHEY and SMNVEV (reference sequence). V was pared by 1 base and J by 5 bases, with 21 bases between. The CDR3 is 18 amino acids. CDR3 sequence reads: CASSLWSGRGRRDQPQHF. CDR3 coding DNA: TGTGCCAGCAGTTTATGGTCCGGGCGCGGCAGGAGGGATCAGCCCCAGCATTTT.

This clonotype occurred many times. CDR3 sequence reads: CASQPGEDGANYGYTF. The CDR3 DNA reads as TGTGCCAGCCAACCGGGGGAGGACGGTGCTAACTATGGCTACACCTTC. V usage is TRBV6-1 and J usage is TRBJ1-2, with D possibly matching TRBD1 (5 bases). Trimming shortened V by 8 bases and J by 0 bases, and 19 bases separated the two germline ends. CDR1 is MNHNS, CDR2 SASEGT, per germline. The CDR3 is 16 amino acids.

This clonotype occurred many times. The chain recombines TRBV12-5 with TRBJ2-1; 10 nucleotides align to TRBD2. The CDR3 is made up of 15 amino acids. V lost 1 base and J lost 4; bases outside the gene matches: 1. The germline CDR1 and CDR2 sequences are LGHNT and FRNRAP. The chain's CDR3 is CASGLGLAGYNEQFF. In DNA form, the CDR3 reads TGTGCTAGTGGTTTGGGACTAGCGGGTTACAATGAGCAGTTCTTC. Using reference TRBV12-5 and TRBJ2-1 for the parts outside the CDR3, the full variable domain is DARVTQTPRHKVTEMGQEVTMRCQPILGHNTVFWYRQTMMQGLELLAYFRNRAPLDDSGMPKDRFSAEMPDATLATLKIQPSEPRDSAVYFCASGLGLAGYNEQFFGPGTRLTVL.